This passage covers 17 T cell receptor beta chains from one sample sequenced in a study of STAT3 mutations in large granular lymphocyte leukemia. These TCRs are of unknown antigen specificity. Study outcomes and limitations: At least one immunodominant TCR beta clonotype appeared in every T-cell large granular lymphocyte leukemia patient.

Profiled with immunoSEQ multiplex PCR; TCRdb holds only in-frame clones, not every one. The repertoire holds roughly 40,000 clones, about 81% seen once, with around 0.39% in the top ten. The sequenced sample was PBMCs. The source of these receptors is a human donor with T large granular lymphocyte leukemia. Some clones in this sample may be carry-over from other donors' samples.

This chain joins TRBV18 and TRBJ1-4; D remains ambiguous. The CDR3 extends over 13 amino acids. The ends were cut back, 9 bases at V and 4 bases at J, with 12 bases in the middle. Germline values: CDR1 KGHSH, CDR2 LQKENI. The CDR3 DNA follows: TGTGCCAGTTCCGGGAGTGTTAATGAAAAACTGTTTTTT. Its protein is CASSGSVNEKLFF.

The chain couples TRBV7-6 to TRBJ1-1, with D possibly being TRBD1 (6 bases). The V and J ends lost 1 base and 2 bases respectively, with 8 bases between them. The CDR3 extends over 14 amino acids. Germline V gene data show CDR1 as SGHVS and CDR2 as FNYEAQ. The CDR3 sequence: CASSLGTENTEAFF. The CDR3 region has the DNA TGTGCCAGCAGCTTAGGGACAGAAAACACTGAAGCTTTCTTT.

This clone occurred a few times. J is TRBJ1-6 and V is TRBV19, with D maybe TRBD1 (6 bases). This CDR3 comprises 15 residues. V lost 10 bases, J lost 14 bases, and 27 bases lay in between. Germline V lookup: CDR1 LNHDA, CDR2 SQIVND (reference sequence). CDR3 protein: CATQGGDRPLGALHF. The CDR3 DNA follows: TGTGCCACCCAAGGAGGCGACAGGCCTCTCGGAGCCCTCCACTTT.

The chain couples TRBV29-1 to TRBJ1-1; 7 nucleotides match TRBD1. The CDR3 covers 15 residues. V dropped 6 bases and J dropped 1; count of bases not matched to a gene: 11. Germline lookup yields CDR1 SQVTM and CDR2 ANQGSEA. The CDR3 nucleotides read TGCAGCGTACCTGGGACAGCGAATACGAACACTGAAGCTTTCTTT. Translating it yields CSVPGTANTNTEAFF.

V usage is TRBV18 and J usage is TRBJ1-5; D ambiguous. V was shortened by 1 base and J by 0 bases, with 16 bases between the two germline ends. This CDR3 spans 18 amino acids. Germline V gene sequence: CDR1 KGHSH, CDR2 LQKENI. CDR3 sequence (DNA): TGTGCCAGCTCACCACGCGGGCCAACCGTCTATAGCAATCAGCCCCAGCATTTT. It specifies CASSPRGPTVYSNQPQHF.

This CDR3 reads CASSARMATNEKLFF. CDR3 DNA sequence: TGTGCCAGCAGCGCGAGAATGGCAACTAATGAAAAACTGTTTTTT. The chain uses TRBV7-2 and TRBJ1-4; D is unclear. Trimming took off 5 bases at V and 0 bases at J, with 10 bases between the two ends. Germline CDR1 is SGHTA and CDR2 is FQGNSA. This CDR3 has 15 amino acids.

The chain is built from TRBV28 and TRBJ1-2; D gene ambiguous. The CDR3 contains 12 residues. V was cut by 8 bases and J by 4 bases, with 11 bases left in between. Germline CDR1 and CDR2: MDHEN and SYDVKM. In DNA form, the CDR3 reads TGTGCCAGCCGTGAGCAGTCCTATGGCTACACCTTC. It translates to CASREQSYGYTF.

The chain links TRBV5-6 to TRBJ1-1, with unresolved D. This CDR3 is 14 amino acids long. Trimming took off 1 base at V and 0 bases at J, with 7 bases between the two ends. Germline CDR1 SGHDT, CDR2 YYEEEE. The CDR3 sequence: CASSLFHLNTEAFF. The CDR3 coding sequence is TGTGCCAGCAGCTTGTTCCACCTGAACACTGAAGCTTTCTTT.

The rearrangement uses TRBV7-8 and TRBJ2-1; TRBD2 matches 11 bases. The CDR3 runs to 16 residues. The V and J ends lost 3 bases and 10 bases, in that order; junction bases with no gene match: 11. CDR1 and CDR2 from the germline V gene are SGHVS and FQNEAQ. In DNA, the CDR3 is TGTGCCAGCAGCTTGGTTAGCGGGGGGGCCCTGGGGGAGCAGTTCTTC. It codes for CASSLVSGGALGEQFF.

This chain uses TRBV6-5 with TRBJ1-2; TRBD1 matches 7 bases. The CDR3 is made up of 14 amino acids. Germline V gene sequence: CDR1 MNHEY, CDR2 SVGAGI. V gave up 5 bases and J gave up 3 bases; unmatched junction bases: 6. The CDR3 DNA is TGTGCCAGCAGTCCGGACAGGTTCTACTATGGCTACACCTTC. It is translated as CASSPDRFYYGYTF.

This chain uses TRBV28 with TRBJ1-2, with TRBD1 matching 7 bases. Germline CDR1 MDHEN, CDR2 SYDVKM. The V and J ends lost 6 bases and 8 bases, in that order; junction bases with no gene match: 9. The CDR3 is 13 residues long. This CDR3 reads CASRQGIVVGYTF. CDR3 nucleotides: TGTGCCAGCAGACAGGGGATCGTAGTCGGCTACACCTTC.

This clone was seen more than once but under ten times. The chain has TRBV30 and TRBJ1-1; no clear D. The CDR3 has 13 amino acids. Trimming took off 2 bases at V and 4 bases at J, with 11 bases between the two ends. The germline V gene has CDR1 GTSNPN and CDR2 SVGIG (reference sequence). This CDR3 is CAWSYKVGTEAFF. As DNA, the CDR3 is TGTGCCTGGAGTTACAAAGTTGGCACTGAAGCTTTCTTT. Drawing the rest from reference TRBV30 and TRBJ1-1, the complete variable domain is SQTIHQWPATLVQPVGSPLSLECTVEGTSNPNLYWYRQAAGRGLQLLFYSVGIGQISSEVPQNLSASRPQDRQFILSSKKLLLSDSGFYLCAWSYKVGTEAFFGQGTRLTVV.

The chain employs TRBV9 and TRBJ2-1; 9 positions match TRBD1. The germline V gene encodes CDR1 SGDLS and CDR2 YYNGEE. The CDR3 has 15 amino acids. After removal of 3 bases from V and 9 bases from J, the junction contained 10 bases not matched to a gene. DNA of the CDR3: TGTGCCAGCAGCGCCCATTCCACAGGGGGCGGTGAGCAGTTCTTC. This sequence encodes CASSAHSTGGGEQFF.

V and J are TRBV10-3 and TRBJ1-3; D gene ambiguous. The germline gives CDR1 ENHRY, CDR2 SYGVKD. The CDR3 length is 13 residues. V dropped 8 bases and J dropped 3 bases, with 11 bases sitting between them. CDR3 DNA sequence: TGTGCCATCGGACCGAGGGATGGAAACACCATATATTTT. Protein sequence: CAIGPRDGNTIYF.

This clone was detected once. The chain couples TRBV7-2 to TRBJ1-2, with 7 bases identical to TRBD1. Trimming removed 6 bases from V and 6 bases from J; junction bases left unmatched: 10. The V gene's germline CDR1 is SGHTA and CDR2 FQGNSA. This CDR3 has 14 residues. CDR3 sequence (DNA): TGTGCCAGCAGTTCGCGAGGAACAGGGGATGGCTACACCTTC. Translated, it gives CASSSRGTGDGYTF.

The rearrangement uses TRBV27 and TRBJ1-6, with 7 bases fitting TRBD1. The length of the CDR3 is 16 residues. CDR1 MNHEY and CDR2 SMNVEV come from the germline V gene (reference sequence). V shed 2 bases, J shed 5 bases, and the junction held 6 bases outside the gene matches. Here the CDR3 reads CASSLESGTDNSPLHF. The CDR3 DNA reads TGTGCCAGCAGTTTAGAGTCCGGGACAGATAATTCACCCCTCCACTTT.

The chain couples TRBV15 to TRBJ2-1; perhaps D is TRBD1 or TRBD2 (6 bases each). Deletions cut 0 bases from V and 3 bases from J, with 9 bases between. This CDR3 is built from 15 residues. CDR1 and CDR2 from the germline V gene are LNHNV and YYDKDF (reference sequence). CDR3 residues: CATSRERGDYNEQFF. CDR3 DNA: TGTGCCACCAGCAGAGAGAGGGGGGACTACAATGAGCAGTTCTTC.